This T cell receptor (beta chain) was identified in a study of regulatory T cells in long-lasting Graves disease (dated by TCRdb to 2020 to 2023). With respect to the entire study: Antithyroid drugs had been taken for less than 3 months by newly diagnosed Graves' disease patients. Peripheral blood TCR sequencing and RNA sequencing compared persistent Graves' disease patients with newly diagnosed Graves' disease patients. The study was conducted in China and was registered as a clinical trial. TCR sequencing covered some 13 persistent and approximately 20 newly diagnosed Graves' disease patients, some 33 samples in total.

This clonotype showed up just once. Its antigen has not been determined. No base-level quality is on record; no much larger clone is a single base apart. A solitary read yields weak support. The paper's findings and limits, for the study overall: Persistent disease showed preferential use of TRBV28, TRBJ1-2 and TRBJ2-5, whereas newly diagnosed disease favored TRBV20-1 and TRBJ2-1. Compared with newly diagnosed patients, patients with persistent Graves' disease had lower TCR Shannon entropy and fewer highly expanded clones, which suggests clonal expansion. The authors noted that the small sample size was a limitation that may lower accuracy. Only the TCR beta chain was sequenced and analyzed. Peripheral blood alone was examined, since thyroid tissue, which constituted the primary lesion, could not be accessed. More public clonotypes were shared among persistent patients (roughly 2,700) than among newly diagnosed patients (more than 950).

Receptors were amplified or captured by multiplex PCR. The listed sequencing device is Illumina HiSeq 4000. TCR beta libraries were built with iRepertoire HTBI primers and Arm-PCR amplification of CDR3 regions. PCR products were gel purified before sequencing. The study's own analysis went as follows. Gene usage analysis of CDR3 amino acid clonotypes used the 62 TRBV and 12 to 15 TRBJ segments found across samples. COPE and FqMerger were used to merge the filtered high-quality paired reads into contigs. BLAST was used to align contigs to the IMGT TRBV, TRBD and TRBJ reference genes, and CDR3 was defined following IMGT. Any clonotype with a frequency above 0.1% was counted as a highly expanded clone. Repertoire diversity was measured by Shannon entropy, and V-J evenness by the Gini coefficient. A clonotype was considered public if more than one individual shared it. TCRdb handled the public reads itself, with Q25 trimming in fastp and clone calling in MiXCR, and kept productive beta chains. Identical CDR3 proteins give one entry, which carries the most common genes and DNA. The V and J calls and clone size are TCRdb's, not the authors'. Counted in this sample were under 450,000 distinct CDR3 sequences; 10% to 15% of them appeared once. Jointly, the top ten make up about 20% of the sample.

The V end gives up 6 bases and the J end 2 bases, leaving 8 bases in the junction not matched to a gene. The germline V gene supplies CDR1 ENHRY and CDR2 SYGVKD. CDR3 length: 15 amino acids, cysteine to phenylalanine. The DNA shown is the 45-base CDR3, in frame from base 1. The label giving this sample's time point can be read as: newly diagnosed GD, antithyroid drugs for less than 3 months. RNA was extracted from PBMCs in TRIzol for both TCR sequencing and RNA sequencing. The diagnosis of Graves' disease was made according to American Thyroid Association guidelines. The patients came from an endocrinology department in Xi'an, China. Each patient gave approximately 10 milliliters of peripheral blood, collected in an EDTA anticoagulant tube. Ficoll Paque Plus density gradient separation was used to isolate PBMCs, and no further T cell sorting was done. An Agilent 2100 Bioanalyzer and agarose gel were used to check RNA quality, and a NanoDrop 2000 was used to measure RNA concentration.

These same data were also listed under a study on T cells in Graves' hyperthyroidism and ophthalmopathy. The second source states: Graves' hyperthyroidism was defined as stable when no progression to ophthalmopathy occurred over 18 months of follow-up. The hyperthyroidism patients were between 18 and 65 years old and newly diagnosed, with a disease duration of less than 2 months. Patients with uncontrolled infections, other autoimmune diseases, pregnancy or lactation were excluded. Diagnoses relied on clinical symptoms, serum thyroxine and TRAb, thyroid ultrasound and orbital computed tomography. The TCR CDR3 was subjected to a first round of RT-PCR using the HTBI primer set and the Qiagen OneStep RT-PCR kit. Most expanded thyroid clonotypes (frequency above 0.001) were also detected in blood, suggesting blood repertoires may reflect thyroid immune responses. In cross-validation, a model built on a 13 V-J signature told ophthalmopathy apart from stable hyperthyroidism with 85% to 90% sensitivity and roughly 81% specificity, and in testing the same model reached 80%/75%. During validation, the model predicted progression to ophthalmopathy a median of around six months ahead of onset, with approximately 70% sensitivity and 72.22% specificity. A discovery cohort of 95 to 100 patients, roughly 40 with Graves' ophthalmopathy and about 58 with stable Graves' hyperthyroidism, was used to find distinguishing TCR V-J signatures. An independent validation cohort of around 20 hyperthyroidism patients and about 15 patients who later progressed to ophthalmopathy tested prospective prediction of ophthalmopathy. The approximately 90 discovery patients were divided at random into training and test sets in a 7:3 ratio. The study also compared thyroid tissue and blood T-cell repertoires from several Graves' hyperthyroidism patients. After sampling, hyperthyroidism patients received methimazole starting at 30 mg daily, and ophthalmopathy patients received high-dose intravenous methylprednisolone. Libraries were constructed in a second round of multiplex PCR, after which size selection and purification were performed. The libraries were sequenced on an Illumina HiSeq2000 using paired-end 100 bp reads. SOAPnuke was used to process the raw data, removing reads that contained adapters or uncalled bases, had a mean Phred below 15, or lacked an exact match to the constant primer or identifier. COPE v1.2.5 was used to merge the high-quality paired reads, and each unique nucleotide sequence was defined as a clonotype. Clonotypes were aligned to IMGT TRBV, TRBD and TRBJ reference segments using MiTCR v1.1. Analysis was restricted to V-J combinations with a frequency above 0.0001, which covered about 99% of repertoires. A TCS score was defined as the ratio between F50 (clonal expansion) and ExV (chaos), using BLOSUM62-based TCRdist between CDR3 peptides within each V-J. Welch's t-statistics and random forest reduced just over 500 V-J features to roughly 13, which were used in a naive Bayes classifier (R e1071). No statistical method was used to set the sample size in advance, and investigators knew the group allocation. TCR Vbeta CDR3 sequencing of fewer than 150 peripheral blood samples (more than 40 ophthalmopathy, over 70 hyperthyroidism and approximately 17 progressor patients) is reported in the paper.

The sample here was peripheral blood mononuclear cells (PBMCs), taken at new diagnosis, from a patient treated with antithyroid drugs. Rearrangement joined TRBV10-3 to TRBJ1-1, and 8 junctional nucleotides match TRBD1. This clonotype originated in a woman aged 18-29 years with Graves disease. Donor details come from another sample of the same person, matched by shared clones. The CDR3 corresponds to CAISPPGQGNTEAFF. The DNA reads TGTGCCATCAGCCCTCCCGGACAGGGCAACACTGAAGCTTTCTTT.